This TCR beta chain comes out of a study of siplizumab effects on memory and regulatory T cells. Clones were read by immunoSEQ multiplex PCR, and TCRdb kept only the in-frame ones, dropping some. The repertoire holds tens of thousands of clones, with about 87% as singletons. V was clipped by 4 bases and J by 7 bases, with 14 bases between them. The CDR3 is made up of 12 amino acids. The germline gives CDR1 GTSNPN, CDR2 SVGIG (reference sequence). The study's findings and limits: Controls showed an average of approximately 27% Treg-derived mappable alloreactive CD4+ clones, while siplizumab showed under 80%.

Worth noting for this clone: Its target is unknown.

The V and J genes are TRBV30 and TRBJ2-7; possible D gene TRBD1, 5 bases. The sequence came from a human donor in good health. The sequencing input was Tregs sorted from blood. CDR3 nucleotides: TGTGCCTGGATCGTCAGGGTGGGAGAGCAGTACTTC. Translation: CAWIVRVGEQYF.